This T cell receptor beta chain comes out of a study of response to subunit inactivated influenza vaccine. Study-wide results and limits: The authors suggested that few new T cells are recruited per seasonal influenza vaccination.

Trimming cost V 5 bases and J 2 bases; bases outside gene matches: 9. The germline V gene encodes CDR1 SEHNR and CDR2 FQNEAQ (reference sequence). The CDR3 covers 16 residues. In the case of this clonotype: Its antigen is unidentified.

TCRdb analysed the RT-PCR reads with MiXCR anew, one entry per CDR3 protein. The sample contains more than 700,000 distinct CDR3 sequences, less than 25% of which appear only once. The starting material was PBMCs from blood, obtained around 5 days after vaccination. The clonotype originates from a man aged 45-60 years who received an inactivated influenza vaccine. The gene calls are TRBV7-9 and TRBJ2-1; TRBD1 matches 7 bases. The CDR3: CASSRQTGNTYNEQFF. Written as DNA, the CDR3 is TGTGCCAGCAGCCGACAGACAGGGAACACCTACAATGAGCAGTTCTTC.